This T cell receptor beta chain was sequenced for a study of regulatory T cells in long-lasting Graves disease. Study results and limitations: Patients whose Graves' disease persisted exhibited lower TCR diversity than those newly diagnosed.

Combining iRepertoire HTBI primers with Arm-PCR of CDR3 regions, the authors built TCR beta libraries. TCRdb ran MiXCR on the multiplex PCR reads and lists one entry per CDR3 protein. The sample holds 540,000 or so distinct CDR3 sequences; roughly 13% are singletons and the top ten take about 10%. The CDR3 runs 10 residues. CDR1 and CDR2 (germline): SQVTM, ANQGSEA. V was trimmed by 7 bases and J by 6 bases, leaving 9 bases between them. Documented time point: newly diagnosed GD, antithyroid drugs for less than 3 months. After RNA was extracted from PBMCs, the TCR library was made from it. This clonotype came up many times. Its target is not known. The same sample was also used in a study of T cells in Graves' hyperthyroidism and ophthalmopathy.

The sequence was obtained from a man aged 25 to 40 with Graves disease. The chain has TRBV29-1 and TRBJ1-1; no clear D. The specimen was peripheral blood mononuclear cells (PBMCs), collected at new diagnosis, from a patient treated with antithyroid drugs. This CDR3 is CSAGPAEAFF. Here the CDR3 DNA reads TGCAGCGCTGGGCCCGCTGAAGCTTTCTTT.